This TCR beta chain was obtained from a study of beta chain features in type 1 diabetes. On the study more broadly: Some 110,000,000 sorted cells were examined across all samples.

Expressed TCRB transcripts were sequenced because the isolated RNA had all been reverse transcribed beforehand. Profiling relied on immunoSEQ multiplex PCR, and the TCRdb table lists in-frame clones only, not all of them. Counted here are almost 350,000 clones, around 7.6% occurring once; the ten biggest clones make up 0.44%. The specimen was central memory CD4+ T cells from blood. The clonotype comes from a woman aged 18-35 years in good health.

CDR3 sequence: CASTYPGTSGRASREQYF. CDR3 nucleotide sequence: TGTGCCAGTACGTACCCCGGGACTAGCGGGAGGGCCTCGCGCGAGCAGTACTTC. This chain joins TRBV28 and TRBJ2-7; 16 bases agree with TRBD2. The CDR3 loop spans 18 amino acids. V lost 9 bases to trimming and J lost 6 bases; unmatched junction nucleotides: 17. Germline values: CDR1 MDHEN, CDR2 SYDVKM.